This paragraph covers one TCR beta chain sequence. In assigning cohorts, the study relied on participant-reported clinical history. This sample is drawn from a study of blood T cell repertoires in COVID-19. Study as a whole: Samples representing acute and convalescent COVID-19 were sourced from the United States, Italy and Spain.

Repertoires were generated with immunoSEQ multiplex PCR, while TCRdb's copy carries only in-frame clones and drops some. The sample lists 200,000 to 250,000 clones; roughly nine tenths were seen once. Trimming removed 3 bases at V and 5 bases at J, with 13 bases between. The CDR3 spans 14 residues. The V gene's germline CDR1 is SEHNR and CDR2 FQNEAQ (reference sequence). The TCR sequence derives from a man aged 25-45 years who had recovered from COVID-19. V and J are TRBV7-9 and TRBJ1-2, with D maybe TRBD1 (6 bases). What was sequenced was PBMCs or T cells enriched from blood (not recorded which). The CDR3 bases are TGTGCCAGCAGCTTCTCGGGACACCGGTATGGCTACACCTTC. Protein: CASSFSGHRYGYTF.